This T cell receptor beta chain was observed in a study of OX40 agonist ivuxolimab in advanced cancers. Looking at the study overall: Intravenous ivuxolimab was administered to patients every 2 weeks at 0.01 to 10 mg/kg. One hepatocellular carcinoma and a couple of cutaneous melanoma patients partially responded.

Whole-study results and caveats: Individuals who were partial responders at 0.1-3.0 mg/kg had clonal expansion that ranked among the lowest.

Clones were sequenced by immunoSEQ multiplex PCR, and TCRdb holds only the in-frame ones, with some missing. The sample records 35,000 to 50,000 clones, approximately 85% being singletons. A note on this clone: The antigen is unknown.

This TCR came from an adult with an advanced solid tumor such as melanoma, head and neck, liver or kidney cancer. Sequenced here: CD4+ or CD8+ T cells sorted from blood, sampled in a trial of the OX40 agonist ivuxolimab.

The CDR3: CASRLDGTYNEQFF. The CDR3 DNA is TGTGCCAGCAGACTGGACGGTACCTACAATGAGCAGTTCTTC. The chain uses TRBV28 and TRBJ2-1; the D is unclear. The CDR3 runs 14 residues. Trimming removed 6 bases from V and 2 bases from J, with 11 bases in between. Germline loops: CDR1 MDHEN, CDR2 SYDVKM.